This T cell receptor (beta chain) was recovered during a study of OX40 agonist ivuxolimab in advanced cancers. Study-wide background: Under the entry rules, prior anti-PD-1, anti-PD-L1 or anti-CTLA-4 therapy was allowed, and 35% to 40% had some. General study points: In general, CD8+ T cells held more expanded clones than CD4+ did, on average.

The method was immunoSEQ multiplex PCR; TCRdb's version includes in-frame clones alone and lacks a portion of them. The data hold about 81,000 clones, with around 80% observed a single time. The CDR3 loop spans 15 amino acids. CDR1 is MNHEY and CDR2 is SVGAGI in the germline V gene. Trimming shortened V by 6 bases and J by 1 base, and 15 bases separated the two germline ends. Anyone with autoimmune disease history or systemic immunosuppression was excluded. Comment on this clone: Its antigen is undetermined.

The chain links TRBV6-5 to TRBJ1-1; no firm D call. This material consisted of CD4+ or CD8+ T cells sorted from blood, taken in a trial of the OX40 agonist ivuxolimab. This sequence originates from an adult with an advanced solid tumor such as melanoma, head and neck, liver or kidney cancer. The CDR3 is CASSKTFGRNTEAFF. The CDR3 coding sequence is TGTGCCAGCAGCAAAACCTTCGGCCGGAACACTGAAGCTTTCTTT.